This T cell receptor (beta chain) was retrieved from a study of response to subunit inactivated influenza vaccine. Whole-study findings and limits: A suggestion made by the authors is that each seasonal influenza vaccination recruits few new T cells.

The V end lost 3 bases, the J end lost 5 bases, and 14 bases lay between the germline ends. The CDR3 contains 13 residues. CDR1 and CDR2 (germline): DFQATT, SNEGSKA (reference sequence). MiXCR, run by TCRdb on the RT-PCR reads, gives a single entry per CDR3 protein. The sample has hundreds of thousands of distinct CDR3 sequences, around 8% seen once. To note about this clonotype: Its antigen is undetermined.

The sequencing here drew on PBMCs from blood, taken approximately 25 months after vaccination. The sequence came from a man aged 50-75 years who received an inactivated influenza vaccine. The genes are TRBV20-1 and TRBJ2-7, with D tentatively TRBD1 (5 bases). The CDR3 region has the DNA TGCAGTGCTAGCCAGGGTATACAGGACGAGCAGTACTTC. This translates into CSASQGIQDEQYF.